Listed below are T cell receptor beta chains from one sample, sequenced in a study of blood T cells in healthy people across ages. A single record per CDR3 protein comes from TCRdb applying MiXCR to the 5' RACE reads. The repertoire includes about 620,000 distinct CDR3 sequences, approximately 52% of them detected once, and roughly 14% sits in the top ten. Material for sequencing was blood. These receptors originate from a woman of 80 years or more in good health. The CDR3 runs from the conserved cysteine through the conserved F or W. The D gene is left open where the match is weak. Not all rows give a size; the values are once, few, many and, for expanded clones, a class.

>17|TRBV5-1|TRBJ2-7|NA|NA
CASNSFSLDRSSYEQYF
TGCGCCAGCAACTCCTTTTCGCTAGATCGGAGCTCCTACGAGCAGTACTTC
>16|TRBV27|TRBJ1-1|NA|many
CASMSPTYGMNTEAFF
TGTGCCAGCATGAGCCCGACATATGGCATGAACACTGAAGCTTTCTTT
>12|TRBV20-1|TRBJ2-7|NA|once
CSASPWDNEQYF
TGCAGTGCTAGCCCGTGGGATAACGAGCAGTACTTC
>15|TRBV5-1|TRBJ2-5|TRBD2|NA
CASSLEPGGQETQYF
TGCGCCAGCAGCTTGGAACCGGGGGGGCAAGAGACCCAGTACTTC
>15|TRBV9|TRBJ2-1|TRBD2|NA
CASSVTTWEGNEQFF
TGTGCCAGCAGCGTAACCACTTGGGAGGGCAATGAGCAGTTCTTC
>15|TRBV5-5|TRBJ2-1|NA|NA
CASSKEVGHYVEQFF
TGTGCCAGCAGCAAGGAGGTGGGACACTACGTTGAGCAGTTCTTC
>18|TRBV7-2|TRBJ2-2|TRBD2|once
CASSLARTSGGVTGELFF
TGTGCCAGCAGCTTAGCTAGGACTAGCGGGGGGGTCACCGGGGAGCTGTTTTTT
>14|TRBV7-9|TRBJ2-2|NA|NA
CAFSLRGPTGELFF
TGTGCCTTTTCCTTAAGGGGCCCCACCGGGGAGCTGTTTTTT
>15|TRBV7-8|TRBJ2-5|NA|NA
CASSLLKWTEETQYF
TGTGCCAGCAGCTTACTAAAGTGGACAGAAGAGACCCAGTACTTC
>15|TRBV7-9|TRBJ2-2|TRBD1|few
CASSPRTGKAGELFF
TGTGCCAGCAGCCCCCGGACAGGGAAGGCCGGGGAGCTGTTTTTT
>16|TRBV24-1|TRBJ2-1|NA|NA
CATSDPGLPPYNGQFF
TGTGCCACCAGTGATCCGGGACTCCCACCCTACAATGGGCAGTTCTTC
>12|TRBV12-3/TRBV12-4|TRBJ2-7|NA|many
CASSPQAYEQYF
TGTGCCAGCAGCCCACAGGCGTACGAGCAGTACTTC
>18|TRBV4-3|TRBJ2-7|NA|NA
CASSQVEGTLSSYNEQYF
TGCGCCAGCAGCCAAGTTGAAGGGACTTTAAGCTCCTACAATGAGCAGTACTTC
>15|TRBV28|TRBJ2-1|NA|NA
CASTPKASSYNEQFF
TGTGCCAGCACCCCCAAGGCCAGCTCCTACAATGAGCAGTTCTTC
>18|TRBV9|TRBJ2-1|NA|NA
CASSVATPTSGGYNEQFF
TGTGCCAGCAGCGTGGCAACTCCTACCTCAGGGGGGTACAATGAGCAGTTCTTC
>19|TRBV9|TRBJ2-2|NA|NA
CASSESLGRYIPGTGELFF
TGTGCCAGCAGCGAGTCCCTCGGACGGTACATCCCGGGCACCGGGGAGCTGTTTTTT
>15|TRBV15|TRBJ2-4|NA|NA
CATSKERVAKNIQYF
TGTGCCACCAGCAAGGAGCGGGTGGCCAAAAACATTCAGTACTTC
>14|TRBV11-2|TRBJ2-1|TRBD1|many
CASSEYRGGYEQFF
TGTGCCAGCAGCGAATACAGGGGTGGATATGAGCAGTTCTTC
>15|TRBV12-3/TRBV12-4|TRBJ2-3|NA|many
CASQKDYDFTDTQYF
TGTGCCAGTCAGAAGGACTATGACTTCACAGATACGCAGTATTTT
>13|TRBV2|TRBJ2-1|TRBD2|few
CASKLAGVNEQFF
TGTGCCAGCAAACTAGCGGGAGTAAATGAGCAGTTCTTC
>14|TRBV5-1|TRBJ2-1|NA|many
CASSLGTTRNEQFF
TGCGCCAGCAGCCTTGGGACGACTCGCAATGAGCAGTTCTTC
>16|TRBV11-2|TRBJ2-3|NA|NA
CASRTTGALSTDTQYF
TGTGCCAGCAGAACTACCGGGGCCCTAAGCACAGATACGCAGTATTTT
>15|TRBV7-9|TRBJ1-4|NA|many
CASSRFGTTNEKLFF
TGTGCCAGCAGCCGGTTCGGGACAACTAATGAAAAACTGTTTTTT
>17|TRBV7-2|TRBJ2-1|TRBD1|many
CASKSGLGTGSFNEQFF
TGTGCCAGCAAATCGGGTCTTGGGACAGGATCTTTCAATGAGCAGTTCTTC
>13|TRBV7-9|TRBJ1-2|NA|few
CASSLDWEYGYTF
TGTGCCAGCAGCTTGGACTGGGAATATGGCTACACCTTC
>16|TRBV5-1|TRBJ2-7|NA|many
CASSLTGSMGYYEQYF
TGCGCCAGCAGCTTGACAGGGTCTATGGGCTACTACGAGCAGTACTTC
>15|TRBV10-3|TRBJ1-6|NA|NA
CAISESGNRNSPLHF
TGTGCCATCAGTGAATCAGGGAATCGGAATTCACCCCTCCACTTT
>15|TRBV7-9|TRBJ2-1|TRBD2|many
CASILRASGSNEQFF
TGTGCCAGCATCCTTAGGGCTAGCGGATCTAATGAGCAGTTCTTC
>15|TRBV5-1|TRBJ1-4|TRBD1|NA
CASRGQGGTNEKLFF
TGCGCCAGCCGCGGACAGGGGGGAACTAATGAAAAACTGTTTTTT
>18|TRBV15|TRBJ2-1|NA|NA
CATSREESRRAGRNEQFF
TGTGCCACCAGCAGAGAGGAGAGTAGGCGGGCAGGGCGAAATGAGCAGTTCTTC
>16|TRBV12-3/TRBV12-4|TRBJ1-5|NA|NA
CASINGPLGGNQPQHF
TGTGCCAGCATTAATGGGCCCCTCGGAGGCAATCAGCCCCAGCATTTT
>11|TRBV7-3|TRBJ1-2|NA|many
CASGDNYGYTF
TGTGCCAGCGGGGATAACTATGGCTACACCTTC
>12|TRBV3-1|TRBJ2-3|NA|many
CASSHLGDTQYF
TGTGCCAGCAGCCACCTAGGAGATACGCAGTATTTT
>17|TRBV18|TRBJ1-5|NA|NA
CASSPLSGGTIGQPQHF
TGTGCCAGCTCACCACTTTCTGGGGGGACCATCGGGCAGCCCCAGCATTTT
>13|TRBV12-3/TRBV12-4|TRBJ2-7|TRBD1|NA
CASRKDRANEQYF
TGTGCCAGCAGAAAGGACAGGGCTAACGAGCAGTACTTC
>12|TRBV29-1|TRBJ2-1|NA|NA
CSVEAPSWGQFF
TGCAGCGTTGAGGCGCCTAGCTGGGGGCAGTTCTTC
>15|TRBV6-6|TRBJ2-7|NA|many
CASSRAWEGACEQYF
TGTGCCAGCAGTCGAGCGTGGGAGGGGGCTTGCGAGCAGTACTTC
>12|TRBV9|TRBJ2-1|NA|NA
CASSVFGGEQFF
TGTGCCAGCAGCGTTTTTGGGGGGGAGCAGTTCTTC
>12|TRBV6-2/TRBV6-3|TRBJ1-2|NA|NA
CASRYLTAGYTF
TGTGCCAGCAGGTACTTGACTGCCGGCTACACCTTC
>14|TRBV29-1|TRBJ2-4|NA|many
CSVSGRLAKNIQYF
TGCAGCGTTTCCGGAAGACTAGCCAAAAACATTCAGTACTTC
>15|TRBV3-1|TRBJ1-5|NA|NA
CASSQGKYSNQPQHF
TGTGCCAGCAGCCAAGGCAAGTATAGCAATCAGCCCCAGCATTTT
>12|TRBV29-1|TRBJ2-3|NA|NA
CTIGGATDTQYF
TGCACCATAGGGGGTGCCACAGATACGCAGTATTTT
>14|TRBV9|TRBJ2-3|NA|few
CASSPDGTTDTQYF
TGTGCCAGCAGCCCCGACGGGACCACAGATACGCAGTATTTT
>17|TRBV7-9|TRBJ2-1|TRBD2|few
CASSLVGTSGSNNEQFF
TGTGCCAGCAGCTTAGTCGGTACTAGCGGGAGCAACAATGAGCAGTTCTTC
>12|TRBV5-1|TRBJ2-1|NA|many
CASSLDAAEQFF
TGCGCCAGCAGCTTGGATGCTGCTGAGCAGTTCTTC